This entry concerns a single T cell receptor (beta chain). Its antigen is unknown. The data belong to a study of STAT5B mutations in CD4+ large granular lymphocyte leukemia. Whole-study results and caveats: TRBV06-family usage was enriched in top patient clones (8/27) versus controls (2/35).

The assay was immunoSEQ multiplex PCR, and TCRdb's table has in-frame clones only and misses some. The table includes more than 30,000 clones, more than 75% detected once. The germline CDR1 and CDR2 sequences are MDHEN and SYDVKM. Trimming shortened V by 6 bases and J by 5 bases, and 14 bases separated the two germline ends. CDR3 length: 14 amino acids. Sequencing input: CD4+ T cells from blood buffy coats. V gene TRBV28 combines with J gene TRBJ2-4, with D possibly being TRBD1 (7 bases). This receptor was taken from a human donor in good health. This CDR3 reads CASSPQGGENIQYF. CDR3 bases: TGTGCCAGCAGCCCGCAGGGGGGTGAAAACATTCAGTACTTC.